This T cell receptor beta chain was recovered during a study of T-cell reconstitution after alpha-beta-depleted transplantation in children. This CDR3 spans 15 amino acids. V lost 5 bases to trimming and J lost 11 bases; unmatched junction nucleotides: 10. Preparation of the TCRbeta library was carried out with unique molecular identifiers. A single record per CDR3 protein comes from TCRdb applying MiXCR to the PCR reads. This table holds about 980,000 distinct CDR3 sequences, roughly 31% found once. Whole-study results and caveats: The high TCRbeta diversity at day 60 in some patients came from surviving recipient T cells and thymic progenitors.

With regard to this clonotype: The antigen is not known.

This receptor was identified in a boy younger than two who had a stem cell transplant for SCID, so the T cells may come from the graft donor. The genes are TRBV12-3 or TRBV12-4 and TRBJ1-6; 9 bases map to TRBD1. Sequencing used PBMCs, mostly from graft donor cells, obtained 360 days after TCRalphabeta/CD19-depleted stem cell transplant. In nucleotides, the CDR3 is TGTGCCAGCAGTCCCGGGACAGGGATGGGGACACCCCTCCACTTT. Encoded protein: CASSPGTGMGTPLHF.